This T cell receptor (beta chain) was captured by sequencing in a study of T cells in Graves' hyperthyroidism and ophthalmopathy. Findings of the study overall: Most thyroid clonotypes expanded above 0.001 were also detected in blood.

This clonotype was counted at least ten times. Its matching antigen is unknown. Graves' hyperthyroidism qualified as stable when ophthalmopathy did not progress within 18 months. The study excluded patients with uncontrolled infection, other autoimmune disease, pregnancy or lactation. Clinical symptoms, serum thyroxine and TRAb, thyroid ultrasound and orbital computed tomography together formed the diagnostic basis. Germline lookup yields CDR1 SGHTA and CDR2 FQGNSA. Between the trimmed V and J ends, which lost 5 bases and 4 bases, there was a span of 15 bases. The CDR3 runs 15 residues. Amplified TCR beta CDR3 regions came from RNA transcripts. Primed by the HTBI set, a first-round RT-PCR was run on the TCR CDR3. TCRdb independently ran MiXCR on the multiplex PCR reads; one entry per CDR3 protein. The repertoire consists of 200,000 to 250,000 distinct CDR3 sequences, with 15% to 20% occurring once and the leading ten covering about 45%.

The TCR was taken from a man aged 35-49 years with Graves' hyperthyroidism. The chain combines TRBV7-2 with TRBJ2-1; possible D gene TRBD1, 6 bases. Sequencing was performed on blood. The CDR3 reads CASSLDSGGYNEQFF. CDR3 DNA sequence: TGTGCCAGCAGCCTGGACAGCGGCGGGTACAATGAGCAGTTCTTC.